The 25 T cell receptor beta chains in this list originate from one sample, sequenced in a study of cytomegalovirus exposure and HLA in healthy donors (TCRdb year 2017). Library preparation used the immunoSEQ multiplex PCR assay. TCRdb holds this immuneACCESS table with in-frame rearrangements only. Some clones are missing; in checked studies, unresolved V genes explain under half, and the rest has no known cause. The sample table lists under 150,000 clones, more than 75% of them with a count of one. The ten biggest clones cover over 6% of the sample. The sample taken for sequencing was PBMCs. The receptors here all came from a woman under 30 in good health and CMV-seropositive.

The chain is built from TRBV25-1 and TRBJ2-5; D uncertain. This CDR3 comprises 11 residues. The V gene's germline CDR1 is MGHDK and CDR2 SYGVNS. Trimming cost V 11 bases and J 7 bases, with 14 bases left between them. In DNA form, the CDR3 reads TGTGCCTCGAAATCGGGTGGGACCCAGTACTTC. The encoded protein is CASKSGGTQYF.

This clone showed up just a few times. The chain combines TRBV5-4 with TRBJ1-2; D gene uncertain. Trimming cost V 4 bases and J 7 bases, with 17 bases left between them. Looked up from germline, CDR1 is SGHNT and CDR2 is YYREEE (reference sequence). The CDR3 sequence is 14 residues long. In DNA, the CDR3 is TGTGCCAGCAGCCGTCGGTCTGAGGGAAGTGGCTACACCTTC. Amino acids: CASSRRSEGSGYTF.

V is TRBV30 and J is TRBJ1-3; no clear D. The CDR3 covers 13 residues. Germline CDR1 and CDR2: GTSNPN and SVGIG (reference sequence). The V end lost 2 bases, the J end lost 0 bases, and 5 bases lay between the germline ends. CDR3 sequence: CAWSQSSGNTIYF. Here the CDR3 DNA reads TGTGCCTGGAGTCAATCCTCTGGAAACACCATATATTTT. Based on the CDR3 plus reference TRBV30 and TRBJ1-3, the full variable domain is SQTIHQWPATLVQPVGSPLSLECTVEGTSNPNLYWYRQAAGRGLQLLFYSVGIGQISSEVPQNLSASRPQDRQFILSSKKLLLSDSGFYLCAWSQSSGNTIYFGEGSWLTVV.

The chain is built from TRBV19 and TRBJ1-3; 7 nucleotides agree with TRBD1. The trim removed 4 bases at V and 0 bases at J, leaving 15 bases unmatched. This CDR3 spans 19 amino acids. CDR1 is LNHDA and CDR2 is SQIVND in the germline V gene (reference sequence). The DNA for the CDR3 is TGTGCCAGTAGTACCGAATATCCGACAGGGTTCGACTCTGGAAACACCATATATTTT. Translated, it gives CASSTEYPTGFDSGNTIYF.

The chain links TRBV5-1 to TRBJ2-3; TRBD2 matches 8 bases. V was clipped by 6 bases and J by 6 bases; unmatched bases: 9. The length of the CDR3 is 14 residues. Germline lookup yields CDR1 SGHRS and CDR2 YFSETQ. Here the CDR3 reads CASTDGGVRDTQYF. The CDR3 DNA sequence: TGCGCCAGCACCGACGGGGGGGTGCGGGATACGCAGTATTTT.

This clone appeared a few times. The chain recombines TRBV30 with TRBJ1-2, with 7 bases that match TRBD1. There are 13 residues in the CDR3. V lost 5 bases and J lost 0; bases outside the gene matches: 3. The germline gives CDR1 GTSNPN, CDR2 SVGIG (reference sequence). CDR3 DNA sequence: TGTGCCTGGCAGGGGGAAGCTAACTATGGCTACACCTTC. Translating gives CAWQGEANYGYTF.

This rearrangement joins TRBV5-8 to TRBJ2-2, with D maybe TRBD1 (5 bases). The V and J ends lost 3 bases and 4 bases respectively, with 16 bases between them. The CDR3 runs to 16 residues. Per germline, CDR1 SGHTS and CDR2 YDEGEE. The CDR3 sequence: CASSYPAGSATGELFF. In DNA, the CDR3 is TGTGCCAGCAGCTACCCCGCAGGGTCGGCCACCGGGGAGCTGTTTTTT.

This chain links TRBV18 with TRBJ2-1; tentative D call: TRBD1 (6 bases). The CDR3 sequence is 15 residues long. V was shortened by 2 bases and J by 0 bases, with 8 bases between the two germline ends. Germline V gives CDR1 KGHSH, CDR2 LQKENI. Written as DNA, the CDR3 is TGTGCCAGCTCACCATGGGACAACTCCTACAATGAGCAGTTCTTC. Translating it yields CASSPWDNSYNEQFF. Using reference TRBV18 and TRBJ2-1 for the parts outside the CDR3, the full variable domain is NAGVMQNPRHLVRRRGQEARLRCSPMKGHSHVYWYRQLPEEGLKFMVYLQKENIIDESGMPKERFSAEFPKEGPSILRIQQVVRGDSAAYFCASSPWDNSYNEQFFGPGTRLTVL.

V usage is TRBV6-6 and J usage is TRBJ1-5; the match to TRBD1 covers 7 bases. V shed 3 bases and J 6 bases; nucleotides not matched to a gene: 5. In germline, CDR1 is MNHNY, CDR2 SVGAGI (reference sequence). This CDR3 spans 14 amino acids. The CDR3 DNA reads TGTGCCAGCAGTTATCGACAGGGAGGTCAGCCCCAGCATTTT. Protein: CASSYRQGGQPQHF.

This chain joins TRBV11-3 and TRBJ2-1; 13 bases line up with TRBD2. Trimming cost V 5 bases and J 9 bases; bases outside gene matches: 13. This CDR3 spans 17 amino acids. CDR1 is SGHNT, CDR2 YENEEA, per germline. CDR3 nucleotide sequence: TGTGCCAGCAGCACTACCGGGACTAGCGGGGTGGGGTGTGAGCAGTTCTTC. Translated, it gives CASSTTGTSGVGCEQFF. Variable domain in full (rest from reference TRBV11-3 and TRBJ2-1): EAGVVQSPRYKIIEKKQPVAFWCNPISGHNTLYWYLQNLGQGPELLIRYENEEAVDDSQLPKDRFSAERLKGVDSTLKIQPAELGDSAVYLCASSTTGTSGVGCEQFFGPGTRLTVL.

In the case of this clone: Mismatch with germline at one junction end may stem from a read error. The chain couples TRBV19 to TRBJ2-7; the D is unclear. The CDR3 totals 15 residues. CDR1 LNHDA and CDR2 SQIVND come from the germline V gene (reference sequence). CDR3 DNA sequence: TGTGCCAGTAGTACCCAATACTCTCCCCCAAACGAGCTGGAGTTC. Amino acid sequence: CASSTQYSPPNELEF.

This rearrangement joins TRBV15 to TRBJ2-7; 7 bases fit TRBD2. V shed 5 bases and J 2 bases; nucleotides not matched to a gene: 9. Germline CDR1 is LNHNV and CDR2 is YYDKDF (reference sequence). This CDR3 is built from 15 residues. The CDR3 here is CATSPGASGAYEQYF. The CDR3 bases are TGTGCCACCAGCCCCGGGGCTAGCGGCGCCTACGAGCAGTACTTC.

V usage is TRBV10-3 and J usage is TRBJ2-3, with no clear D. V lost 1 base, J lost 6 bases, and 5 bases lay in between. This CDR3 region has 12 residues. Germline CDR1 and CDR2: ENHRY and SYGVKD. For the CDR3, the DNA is TGTGCCATCAGTGAGTTTCCTGATACGCAGTATTTT. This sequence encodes CAISEFPDTQYF.

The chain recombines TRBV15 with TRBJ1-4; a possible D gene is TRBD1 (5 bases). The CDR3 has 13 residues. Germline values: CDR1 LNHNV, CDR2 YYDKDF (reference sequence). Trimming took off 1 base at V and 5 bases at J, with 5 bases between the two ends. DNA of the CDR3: TGTGCCACCAGCAGAGGACAGAATGAAAAACTGTTTTTT. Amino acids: CATSRGQNEKLFF.

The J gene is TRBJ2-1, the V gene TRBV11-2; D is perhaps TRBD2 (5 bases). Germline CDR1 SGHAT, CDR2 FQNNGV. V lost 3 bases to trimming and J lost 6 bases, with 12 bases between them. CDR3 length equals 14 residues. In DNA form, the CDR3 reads TGTGCCAGCAGCTTCGGAGGTGGTTTCAATGAGCAGTTCTTC. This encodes CASSFGGGFNEQFF.

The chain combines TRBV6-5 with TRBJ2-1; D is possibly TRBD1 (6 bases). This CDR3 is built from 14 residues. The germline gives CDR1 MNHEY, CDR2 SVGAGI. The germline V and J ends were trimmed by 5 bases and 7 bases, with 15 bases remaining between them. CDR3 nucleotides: TGTGCCAGCAGTCCCCAGGGGTGGGGGAATGAGCAGTTCTTC. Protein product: CASSPQGWGNEQFF.

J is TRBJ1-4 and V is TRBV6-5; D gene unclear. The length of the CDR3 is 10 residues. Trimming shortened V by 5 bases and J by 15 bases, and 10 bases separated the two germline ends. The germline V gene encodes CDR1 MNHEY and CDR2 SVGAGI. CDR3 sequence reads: CASSEGLVFF. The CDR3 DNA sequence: TGTGCCAGCAGTGAGGGTTTGGTGTTTTTT.

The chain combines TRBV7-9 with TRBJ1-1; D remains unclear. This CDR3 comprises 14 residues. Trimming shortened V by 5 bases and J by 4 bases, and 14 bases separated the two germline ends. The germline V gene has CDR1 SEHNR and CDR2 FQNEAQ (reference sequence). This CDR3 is CASSTHLRSTEAFF. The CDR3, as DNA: TGTGCCAGCAGCACCCATCTGCGGAGCACTGAAGCTTTCTTT.

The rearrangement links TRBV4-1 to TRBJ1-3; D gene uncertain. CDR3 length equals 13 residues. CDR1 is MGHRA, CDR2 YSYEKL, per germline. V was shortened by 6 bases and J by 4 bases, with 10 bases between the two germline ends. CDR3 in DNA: TGCGCCAGCAGTCCATCGGGGGGAAACACCATATATTTT. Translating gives CASSPSGGNTIYF.

For the CDR3, the DNA is TGTGCCAGCAGCTTAGTCCTGGATACGCAGTATTTT. It is translated as CASSLVLDTQYF. The V call is TRBV11-2, the J call TRBJ2-3, with unresolved D. With 1 base removed from V and 6 bases from J, the gap between germline ends came to 5 bases. The CDR3 covers 12 residues. Germline V gene data show CDR1 as SGHAT and CDR2 as FQNNGV.

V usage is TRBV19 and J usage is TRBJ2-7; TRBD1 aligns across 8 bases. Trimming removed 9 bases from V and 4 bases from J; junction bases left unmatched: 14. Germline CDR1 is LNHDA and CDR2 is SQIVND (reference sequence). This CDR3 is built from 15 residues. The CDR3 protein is CASQAGQGIGYEQYF. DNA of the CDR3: TGTGCCAGCCAGGCCGGACAGGGTATAGGTTACGAGCAGTACTTC.

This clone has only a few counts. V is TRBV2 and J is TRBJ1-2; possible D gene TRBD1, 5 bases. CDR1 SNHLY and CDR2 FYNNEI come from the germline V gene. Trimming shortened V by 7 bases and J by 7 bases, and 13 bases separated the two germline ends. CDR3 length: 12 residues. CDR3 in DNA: TGTGCCAGCATAACAAGCGGGGGTGGCTACACCTTC. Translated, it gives CASITSGGGYTF.

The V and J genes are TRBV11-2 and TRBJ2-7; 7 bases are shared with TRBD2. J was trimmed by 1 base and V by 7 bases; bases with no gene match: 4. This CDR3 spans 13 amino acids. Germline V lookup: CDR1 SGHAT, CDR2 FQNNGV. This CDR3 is CASTLSGSYEQYF. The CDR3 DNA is TGTGCCAGCACCCTTAGCGGGTCCTACGAGCAGTACTTC.

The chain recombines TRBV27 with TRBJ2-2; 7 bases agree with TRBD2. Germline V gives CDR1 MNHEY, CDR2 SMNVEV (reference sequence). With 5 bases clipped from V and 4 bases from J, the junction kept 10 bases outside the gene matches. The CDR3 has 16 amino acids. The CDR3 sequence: CASSPHRGGATGELFF. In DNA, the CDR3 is TGTGCCAGCAGTCCCCACCGCGGGGGTGCCACCGGGGAGCTGTTTTTT.

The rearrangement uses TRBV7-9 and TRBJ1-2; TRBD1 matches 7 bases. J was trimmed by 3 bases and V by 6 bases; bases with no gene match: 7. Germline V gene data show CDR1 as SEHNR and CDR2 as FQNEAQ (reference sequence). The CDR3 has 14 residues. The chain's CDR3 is CASSSQGRHYGYTF. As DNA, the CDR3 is TGTGCCAGCAGTTCACAGGGGAGGCACTATGGCTACACCTTC.